A single sample gave rise to the 8 T cell receptor beta chains below, sequenced in a study of spatial heterogeneity in lung cancer. Indicated time point: sample taken at primary tumor resection. Without sorting, whole RNA was sequenced from tumor, nontumor lung or frozen PBMC. MiXCR, run by TCRdb on the 5' RACE reads, gives a single entry per CDR3 protein. Here the sample spans 10,000 to 15,000 distinct CDR3 sequences, roughly 3.9% being singletons. Sequences were derived from PBMCs, sampled at surgery. Receptors originate from a male donor with early-stage non-small cell lung cancer.

This clonotype has a count of ten or more. Found in a library prepared for alpha chains, this beta chain is an off-target read, and its abundance has little meaning. The CDR3 DNA sequence: TGTGCCAGCAGCTTAGCCTACACAGATACGCAGTATTTT. Its protein product is CASSLAYTDTQYF. This chain uses TRBV7-3 with TRBJ2-3; D uncertain. Germline V gene data show CDR1 as SGHTA and CDR2 as FQGTGA. The CDR3 is 13 amino acids. Trimming pared 2 bases from V and 2 bases from J, leaving 5 bases between. Full variable domain (rest looked up from reference TRBV7-3 and TRBJ2-3): GAGVSQTPSNKVTEKGKYVELRCDPISGHTALYWYRQSLGQGPEFLIYFQGTGAADDSGLPNDRFFAVRPEGSVSTLKIQRTERGDSAVYLCASSLAYTDTQYFGPGTRLTVL.

This clonotype was detected ten times or more. This beta chain came through as a stray read in a library set up for alpha chains, and its size says little. The chain carries TRBV4-2 and TRBJ2-6; D not certain. From germline, CDR1 is LGHNA and CDR2 YNFKEQ. The CDR3 contains 17 residues. V was clipped by 1 base and J by 1 base, with 11 bases between them. CDR3 coding DNA: TGTGCCAGCAGCCAAGGCCAGGTAACTTCTGGGGCCAACGTCCTGACTTTC. Residues: CASSQGQVTSGANVLTF.

This clonotype was seen ten or more times. This beta chain represents an off-target read in a library built for alpha chains; its size is of limited meaning. The V and J genes are TRBV7-2 and TRBJ1-1, with TRBD1 matching 10 bases. The germline V gene encodes CDR1 SGHTA and CDR2 FQGNSA. The trim removed 0 bases at V and 3 bases at J, leaving 1 base unmatched. The CDR3 totals 15 residues. CDR3 in amino acids: CASSLAGTGDTEAFF. CDR3 sequence (DNA): TGTGCCAGCAGCTTAGCCGGGACAGGGGACACTGAAGCTTTCTTT.

The table lists this clonotype with many counts. This beta chain lies outside the target of a library built for alpha chains; its clone size means little. The chain is built from TRBV25-1 and TRBJ2-1; 13 positions agree with TRBD2. V shed 2 bases and J 6 bases; nucleotides not matched to a gene: 4. The CDR3 sequence is 16 residues long. The germline V gene has CDR1 MGHDK and CDR2 SYGVNS. CDR3 sequence reads: CASSETRTSGSNEQFF. The CDR3 DNA sequence: TGTGCCAGCAGTGAAACCCGGACTAGCGGGAGCAATGAGCAGTTCTTC.

As to this clonotype: Being off target in a library aimed at alpha chains, this beta chain has a size of little meaning. This chain connects TRBV7-2 to TRBJ2-7; D is ambiguous. This CDR3 contains 13 residues. Per the germline V gene, CDR1 is SGHTA and CDR2 is FQGNSA. V was shortened by 4 bases and J by 3 bases, with 10 bases between the two germline ends. The CDR3 nucleotides read TGTGCCAGCAGCTGGAAAAGGGACTACGAGCAGTACTTC. This sequence encodes CASSWKRDYEQYF. Supplemented by reference TRBV7-2 and TRBJ2-7, the full variable domain reads GAGVSQSPSNKVTEKGKDVELRCDPISGHTALYWYRQSLGQGLEFLIYFQGNSAPDKSGLPSDRFSAERTGGSVSTLTIQRTQQEDSAVYLCASSWKRDYEQYFGPGTRLTVT.

This clonotype was picked up many times. Found in a library prepared for alpha chains, this beta chain is an off-target read, and its abundance has little meaning. V is TRBV6-4 and J is TRBJ1-5; no firm D call. CDR1 is MRHNA and CDR2 is SNTAGT in the germline V gene. Trimming removed 5 bases from V and 4 bases from J, with 15 bases in between. The CDR3 totals 15 residues. The CDR3 spells CASSPVISGNQPQHF. DNA of the CDR3: TGTGCCAGCAGTCCGGTTATTAGCGGTAATCAGCCCCAGCATTTT.

This clonotype has at least ten counts. This beta chain is an off-target read within a library intended for alpha chains, so its frequency means little. V usage is TRBV2 and J usage is TRBJ2-5; TRBD2 might be the D (5 bases). The CDR3 covers 13 residues. The V end lost 6 bases, the J end lost 2 bases, and 10 bases lay between the germline ends. CDR1 SNHLY and CDR2 FYNNEI come from the germline V gene. The CDR3 DNA is TGTGCCAGCAGAATAGCGCCACAAGAGACCCAGTACTTC. Its translation is CASRIAPQETQYF.

Many counts were recorded for this clonotype. Being off target in a library aimed at alpha chains, this beta chain has a size of little meaning. The chain couples TRBV20-1 to TRBJ2-1, with TRBD2 matching 13 bases. Unmatched junction bases numbered 8, after V lost 6 bases and J lost 0 bases. This CDR3 has 17 residues. Germline CDR1 and CDR2: DFQATT and SNEGSKA (reference sequence). Here the CDR3 reads CSARTSGRGSSYNEQFF. The DNA of the CDR3 is TGCAGTGCGAGGACTAGCGGGAGAGGGAGCTCCTACAATGAGCAGTTCTTC.